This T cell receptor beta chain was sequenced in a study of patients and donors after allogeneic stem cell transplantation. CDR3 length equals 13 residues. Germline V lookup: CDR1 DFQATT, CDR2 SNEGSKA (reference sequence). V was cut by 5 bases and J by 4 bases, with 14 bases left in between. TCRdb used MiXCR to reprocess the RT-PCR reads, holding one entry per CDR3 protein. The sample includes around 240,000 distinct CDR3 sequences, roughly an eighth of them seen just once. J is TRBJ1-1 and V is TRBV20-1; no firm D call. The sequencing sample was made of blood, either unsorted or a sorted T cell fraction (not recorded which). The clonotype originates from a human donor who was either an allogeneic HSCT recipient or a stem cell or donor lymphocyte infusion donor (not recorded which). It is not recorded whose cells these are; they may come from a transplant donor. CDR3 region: CSAPGTARTEAFF. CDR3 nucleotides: TGCAGTGCTCCCGGCACGGCGCGCACTGAAGCTTTCTTT.